This T cell receptor (beta chain) was sequenced in a study of T cells expressing NK-cell markers. The CDR3 runs 12 residues. One entry per CDR3 protein, without DNA, is what TCRdb gives after re-calling the 5' RACE reads. The repertoire table contains fewer than 400,000 distinct CDR3 sequences. The specimen sequenced was blood T cells: a sorted CD56 or NKG2C T cell subset, CD4+ or CD8+ T cells, or bulk PBMC T cells (not recorded which). The rearrangement links TRBV12-3 or TRBV12-4 to TRBJ2-5; TCRdb's D call, TRBD1, is unchecked because there is no DNA. This receptor was obtained from a man aged 18 to 70 in good health. The chain's CDR3 is CASSRDGPTQYF.